These 6 T cell receptor beta chains were all obtained from the same sample, sequenced in a study of blood T cell repertoires in COVID-19. Some clones are missing from TCRdb's copy, which holds only in-frame ones; the method was immunoSEQ multiplex PCR. Among 340,000 or so clones listed, 65% to 90% were seen once. The source material was PBMCs or T cells enriched from blood (not recorded which). The receptors come from a woman between 35 and 50 years old with acute COVID-19.

The V gene is TRBV10-3, the J gene TRBJ2-2, with TRBD1 identical over 10 bases. Germline CDR1 reads ENHRY; CDR2 reads SYGVKD. The CDR3 is 15 residues long. With 3 bases clipped from V and 4 bases from J, the junction kept 2 bases outside the gene matches. CDR3 protein: CAISDRTGGTGELFF. The DNA for the CDR3 is TGTGCCATCAGTGACCGGACAGGGGGCACCGGGGAGCTGTTTTTT.

The V gene is TRBV6-5, the J gene TRBJ2-7, with a possible D match to TRBD2 (6 bases). V lost 5 bases and J lost 3, with 8 bases in between. Per germline, CDR1 MNHEY and CDR2 SVGAGI. The CDR3 runs 12 residues. CDR3: CASSRTIYEQYF. The CDR3, as DNA: TGTGCCAGCAGTCGGACTATCTACGAGCAGTACTTC.

CDR3 region: CASSLEDAGLRFF. Here the CDR3 DNA reads TGCGCCAGCAGCTTGGAAGATGCCGGTCTGCGATTCTTT. The rearrangement uses TRBV5-1 and TRBJ1-1; no clear D. The CDR3 is made up of 13 amino acids. V was pared by 0 bases and J by 14 bases, with 17 bases between. Germline V gene data show CDR1 as SGHRS and CDR2 as YFSETQ.

V and J are TRBV27 and TRBJ1-1, with TRBD1 matching over 7 bases. CDR1 and CDR2 (germline): MNHEY, SMNVEV (reference sequence). With V trimmed by 6 bases and J by 1 base, 5 bases remained unmatched. This CDR3 is 14 amino acids long. DNA for the CDR3: TGTGCCAGCAGACGACAGGGTTGGAACACTGAAGCTTTCTTT. Encoded protein: CASRRQGWNTEAFF.

The chain carries TRBV3-1 (or the pseudogene TRBV3-2) and TRBJ2-3; a possible D gene is TRBD2 (7 bases). The CDR3 sequence is 15 residues long. Deletions cut 4 bases from V and 5 bases from J, with 16 bases between. In germline, CDR1 is LGHDT, CDR2 YNNKEL (reference sequence). The CDR3, as DNA: TGTGCCAGCAGCCTCCTGGGGGGGGCGAAAGATACGCAGTATTTT. This translates into CASSLLGGAKDTQYF.

The chain employs TRBV6-2 or TRBV6-3 and TRBJ2-3; D not certain. Deletions cut 2 bases from V and 4 bases from J, with 13 bases between. This CDR3 has 15 residues. CDR1 and CDR2 (germline): MNHEY, SVGEGT. CDR3 coding DNA: TGTGCCAGCAGTTACGGTTACAGTAAAGCAGATACGCAGTATTTT. It is translated as CASSYGYSKADTQYF.